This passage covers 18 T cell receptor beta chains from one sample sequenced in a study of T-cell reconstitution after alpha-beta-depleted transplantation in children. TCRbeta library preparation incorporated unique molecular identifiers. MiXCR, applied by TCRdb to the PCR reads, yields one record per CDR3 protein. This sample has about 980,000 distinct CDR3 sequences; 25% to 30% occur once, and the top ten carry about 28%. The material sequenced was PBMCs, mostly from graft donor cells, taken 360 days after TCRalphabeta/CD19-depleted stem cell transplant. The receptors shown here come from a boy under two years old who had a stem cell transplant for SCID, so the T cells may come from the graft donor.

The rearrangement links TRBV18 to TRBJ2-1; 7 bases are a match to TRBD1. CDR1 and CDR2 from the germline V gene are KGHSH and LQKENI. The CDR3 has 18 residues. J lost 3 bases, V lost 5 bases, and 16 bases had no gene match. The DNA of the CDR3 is TGTGCCAGCTCATCAACGGGACAGTTAATGGAGTTCTACAATGAGCAGTTCTTC. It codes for CASSSTGQLMEFYNEQFF.

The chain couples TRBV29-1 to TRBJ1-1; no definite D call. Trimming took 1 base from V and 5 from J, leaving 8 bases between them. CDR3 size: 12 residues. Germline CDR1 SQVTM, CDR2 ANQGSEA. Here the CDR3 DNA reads TGCAGCGTTGAAGTGTTGTGGACTGAAGCTTTCTTT. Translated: CSVEVLWTEAFF.

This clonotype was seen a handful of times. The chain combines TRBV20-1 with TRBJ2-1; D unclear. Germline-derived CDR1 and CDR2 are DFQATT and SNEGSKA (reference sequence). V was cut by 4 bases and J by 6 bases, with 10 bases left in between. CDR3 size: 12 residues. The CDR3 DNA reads TGCAGTGCTAACTACCAGCCCAATGAGCAGTTCTTC. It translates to CSANYQPNEQFF.

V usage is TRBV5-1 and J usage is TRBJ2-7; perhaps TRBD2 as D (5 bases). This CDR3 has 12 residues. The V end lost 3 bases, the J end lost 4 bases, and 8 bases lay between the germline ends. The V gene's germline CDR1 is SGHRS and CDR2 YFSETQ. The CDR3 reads CASSSGFYEQYF. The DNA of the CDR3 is TGCGCCAGCAGCTCGGGATTTTACGAGCAGTACTTC.

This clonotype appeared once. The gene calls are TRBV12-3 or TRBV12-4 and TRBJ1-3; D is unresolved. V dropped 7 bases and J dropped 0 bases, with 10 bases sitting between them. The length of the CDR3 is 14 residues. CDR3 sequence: CASMTANSGNTIYF. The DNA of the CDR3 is TGTGCCAGCATGACCGCTAACTCTGGAAACACCATATATTTT.

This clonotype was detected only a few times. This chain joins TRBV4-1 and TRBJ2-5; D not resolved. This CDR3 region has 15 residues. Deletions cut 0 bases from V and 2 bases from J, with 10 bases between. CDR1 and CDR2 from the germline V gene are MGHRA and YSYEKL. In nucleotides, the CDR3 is TGCGCCAGCAGCCAAGAGAGCAGGCAACAAGAGACCCAGTACTTC. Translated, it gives CASSQESRQQETQYF.

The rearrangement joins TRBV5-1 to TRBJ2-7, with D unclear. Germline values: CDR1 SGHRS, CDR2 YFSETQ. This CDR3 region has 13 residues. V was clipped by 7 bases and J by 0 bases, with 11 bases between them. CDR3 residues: CASSWDTSYEQYF. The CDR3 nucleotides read TGCGCCAGCTCCTGGGATACCTCCTACGAGCAGTACTTC. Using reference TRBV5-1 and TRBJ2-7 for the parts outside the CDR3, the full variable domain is KAGVTQTPRYLIKTRGQQVTLSCSPISGHRSVSWYQQTPGQGLQFLFEYFSETQRNKGNFPGRFSGRQFSNSRSEMNVSTLELGDSALYLCASSWDTSYEQYFGPGTRLTVT.

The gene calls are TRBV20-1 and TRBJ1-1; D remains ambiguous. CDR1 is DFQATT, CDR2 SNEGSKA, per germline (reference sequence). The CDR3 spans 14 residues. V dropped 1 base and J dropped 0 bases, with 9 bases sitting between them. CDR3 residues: CSARAADLNTEAFF. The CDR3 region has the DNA TGCAGTGCTAGAGCGGCAGACCTGAACACTGAAGCTTTCTTT.

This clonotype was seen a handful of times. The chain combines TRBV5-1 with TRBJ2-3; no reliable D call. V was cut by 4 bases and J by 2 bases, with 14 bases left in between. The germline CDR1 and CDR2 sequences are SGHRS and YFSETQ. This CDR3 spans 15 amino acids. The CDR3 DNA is TGCGCCAGCAGCAGTGAGCCTAGGTCCACAGATACGCAGTATTTT. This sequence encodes CASSSEPRSTDTQYF.

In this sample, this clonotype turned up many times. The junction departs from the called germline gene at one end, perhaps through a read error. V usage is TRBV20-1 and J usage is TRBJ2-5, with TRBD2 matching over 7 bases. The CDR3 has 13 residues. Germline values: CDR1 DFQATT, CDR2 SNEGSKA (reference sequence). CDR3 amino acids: CSAGSGTQKTQYF. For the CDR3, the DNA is TGCAGTGCTGGGAGCGGGACCCAAAAGACCCAGTACTTC.

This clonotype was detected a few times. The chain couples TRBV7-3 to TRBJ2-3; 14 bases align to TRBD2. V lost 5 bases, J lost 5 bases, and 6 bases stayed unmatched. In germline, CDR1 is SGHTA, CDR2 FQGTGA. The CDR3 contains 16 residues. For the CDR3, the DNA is TGTGCCAGCAGCCGACTAGCGGGGGGGCTGGGAGATACGCAGTATTTT. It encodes CASSRLAGGLGDTQYF.

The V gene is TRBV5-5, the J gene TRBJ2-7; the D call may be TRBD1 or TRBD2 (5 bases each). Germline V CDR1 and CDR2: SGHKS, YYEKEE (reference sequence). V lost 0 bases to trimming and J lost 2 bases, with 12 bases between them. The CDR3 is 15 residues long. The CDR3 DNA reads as TGTGCCAGCAGCTTGGCGGGGCCCACTACCTACGAGCAGTACTTC. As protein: CASSLAGPTTYEQYF.

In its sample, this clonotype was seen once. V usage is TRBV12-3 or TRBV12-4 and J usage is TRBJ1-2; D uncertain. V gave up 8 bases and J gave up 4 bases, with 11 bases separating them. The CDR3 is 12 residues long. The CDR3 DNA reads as TGTGCCAGCTTCGGGAGGAGCTATGGCTACACCTTC. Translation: CASFGRSYGYTF.

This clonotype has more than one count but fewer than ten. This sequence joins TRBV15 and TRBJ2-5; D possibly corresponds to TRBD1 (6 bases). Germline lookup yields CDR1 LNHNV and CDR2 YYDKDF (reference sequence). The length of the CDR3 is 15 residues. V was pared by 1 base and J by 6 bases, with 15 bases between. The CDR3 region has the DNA TGTGCCACCAGCAGAGCAGGACAGTCCGGGAAGACCCAGTACTTC. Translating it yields CATSRAGQSGKTQYF.

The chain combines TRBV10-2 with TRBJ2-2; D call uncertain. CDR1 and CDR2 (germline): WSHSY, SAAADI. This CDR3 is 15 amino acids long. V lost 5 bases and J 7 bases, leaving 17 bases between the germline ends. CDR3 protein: CASSLSLGASGELFF. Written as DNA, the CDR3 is TGCGCCAGCAGTCTCTCTCTGGGCGCCAGCGGGGAGCTGTTTTTT.

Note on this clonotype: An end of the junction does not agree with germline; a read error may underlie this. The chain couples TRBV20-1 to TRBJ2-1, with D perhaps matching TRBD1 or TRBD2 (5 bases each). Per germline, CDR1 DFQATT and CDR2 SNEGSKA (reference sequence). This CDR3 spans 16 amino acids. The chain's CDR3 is CCARDNGRQPYNEQFF. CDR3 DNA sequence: TGCTGTGCTAGAGATAATGGGAGACAGCCGTACAATGAGCAGTTCTTC.

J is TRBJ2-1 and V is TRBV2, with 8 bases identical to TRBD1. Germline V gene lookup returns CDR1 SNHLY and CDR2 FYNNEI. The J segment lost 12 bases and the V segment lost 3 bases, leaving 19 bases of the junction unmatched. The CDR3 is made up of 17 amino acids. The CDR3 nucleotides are TGTGCCAGCAGTGACAGGAGGACAGGGCCCAGGGTCGAGGGGCAGTTCTTC. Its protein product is CASSDRRTGPRVEGQFF. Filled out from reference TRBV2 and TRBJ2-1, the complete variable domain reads EPEVTQTPSHQVTQMGQEVILRCVPISNHLYFYWYRQILGQKVEFLVSFYNNEISEKSEIFDDQFSVERPDGSNFTLKIRSTKLEDSAMYFCASSDRRTGPRVEGQFFGPGTRLTVL.

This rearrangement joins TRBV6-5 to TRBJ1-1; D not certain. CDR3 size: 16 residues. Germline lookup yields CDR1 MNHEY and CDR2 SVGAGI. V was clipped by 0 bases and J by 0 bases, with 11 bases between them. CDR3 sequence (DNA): TGTGCCAGCAGTTACTCTAGGCGACGGCTGAACACTGAAGCTTTCTTT. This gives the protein CASSYSRRRLNTEAFF.